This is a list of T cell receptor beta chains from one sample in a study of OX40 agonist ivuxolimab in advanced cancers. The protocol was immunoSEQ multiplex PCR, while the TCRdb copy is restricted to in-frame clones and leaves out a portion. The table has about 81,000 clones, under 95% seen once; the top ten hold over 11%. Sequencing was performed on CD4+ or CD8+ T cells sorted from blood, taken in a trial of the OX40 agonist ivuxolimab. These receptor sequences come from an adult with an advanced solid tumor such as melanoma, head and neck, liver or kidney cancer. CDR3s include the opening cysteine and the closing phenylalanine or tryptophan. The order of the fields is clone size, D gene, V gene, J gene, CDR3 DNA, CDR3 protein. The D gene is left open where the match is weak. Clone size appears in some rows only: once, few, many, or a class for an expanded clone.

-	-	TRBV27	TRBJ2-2	TGTGCCAGCAGTTTACAACTCAACACCGGGGAGCTGTTTTTT	CASSLQLNTGELFF
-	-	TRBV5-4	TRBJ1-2	TGTGCCAGCAGCTTCCCTCCGGTGGGGGGTGGCTATGGCTACACCTTC	CASSFPPVGGGYGYTF
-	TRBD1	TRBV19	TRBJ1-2	TGTGCCAGCACGGGACAGGAGCATGGCTACACCTTC	CASTGQEHGYTF
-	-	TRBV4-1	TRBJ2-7	TGCGCCAGCAGCCAAGCCCAGAGCTCCTACGAGCAGTACTTC	CASSQAQSSYEQYF
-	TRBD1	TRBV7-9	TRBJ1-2	TGTGCCAGCAGCTCCACCCGGGACAGGGGCCATGGCTACACCTTC	CASSSTRDRGHGYTF
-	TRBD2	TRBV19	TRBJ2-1	TGTGCCAGTAGTACTGGACTAGCGGGGGACCTCTACAATGGGCAGTTCTTC	CASSTGLAGDLYNGQFF
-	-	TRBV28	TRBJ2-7	TGTGCCAGCACCCCCGGGACTTGGTTTTACGAGCAGTACTTC	CASTPGTWFYEQYF
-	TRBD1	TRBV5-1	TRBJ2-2	TGCGCCAGCAGCTTGACAGGGGGTCACACCGGGGAGCTGTTTTTT	CASSLTGGHTGELFF
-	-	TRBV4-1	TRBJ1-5	TGCGCCAGCAGCCAAGGCGGGGGAGCCTATAGCAATCAGCCCCAGCATTTT	CASSQGGGAYSNQPQHF
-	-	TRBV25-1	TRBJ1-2	TGTGCCAGCAGTGGGGGGGCAGGCGGCCACTATGGCTACACCTTC	CASSGGAGGHYGYTF
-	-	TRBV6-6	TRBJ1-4	TGTGCCAGCAGGGGGGCCCAAAATGAAAAACTGTTTTTT	CASRGAQNEKLFF
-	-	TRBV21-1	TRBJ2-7	TGTGCCAGCAGCAAAGCTGAGTTGGGTCCCTGCGAGCAGTACTTC	CASSKAELGPCEQYF
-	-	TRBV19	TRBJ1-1	TGTGCCAGTAGTATTGGGGCGCTCCACACTGAAGCTTTCTTT	CASSIGALHTEAFF
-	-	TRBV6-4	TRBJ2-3	TGTGCCAGCAGGTTCCTCATTCCGGGCATTAGGGATACGCAGTATTTT	CASRFLIPGIRDTQYF
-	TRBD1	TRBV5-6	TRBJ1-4	TGTGCCAGCAGCTTCAAGGGACAGTCGATTTTT	CASSFKGQSIF
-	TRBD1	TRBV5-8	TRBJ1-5	TGTGCCAGCAGCTTAGGACAGGGGTTACAGCCCCAGCATTTT	CASSLGQGLQPQHF
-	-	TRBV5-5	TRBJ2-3	TGTGCCAGCAGCTTATACACTAGTCCTCCCACAGATACGCAGTATTTT	CASSLYTSPPTDTQYF
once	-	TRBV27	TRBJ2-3	TGTGCCAGCAGGCCCCAGGACCTCACAGATACGCAGTATTTT	CASRPQDLTDTQYF
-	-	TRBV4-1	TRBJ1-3	TGCGCCAGCAGCCAAGACCGGGAGAACTCTGGAAACACCATATATTTT	CASSQDRENSGNTIYF